This entry concerns a single T cell receptor (beta chain). Normal lung sampling was at least 3 cm from the tumour, as distant as possible. This specimen belongs to a study of immune cell composition in non-small cell lung cancer. Per germline, CDR1 MNHNS and CDR2 SASEGT. V shed 6 bases and J shed 0 bases, with 15 bases lying between them. The CDR3 has 16 residues. Libraries were prepared by immunoSEQ multiplex PCR; TCRdb keeps only in-frame clonotypes and omits some of them. The sample yields some 10,000 clones, around 77% seen once. Sequencing input: non-adjacent lung tissue. This TCR was sampled from a human donor with non-small cell lung cancer. The chain employs TRBV6-1 and TRBJ1-5, with TRBD1 as a possible D gene (5 bases). CDR3 sequence (DNA): TGTGCCAGCAGAGAAAACCAGGGATATAGCAATCAGCCCCAGCATTTT. It is translated as CASRENQGYSNQPQHF.